Below, 4 T cell receptor beta chains from the same sample are listed, as sequenced in a study of blood T cell repertoires in COVID-19. Clones were read by immunoSEQ multiplex PCR, and TCRdb kept only the in-frame ones, dropping some. The sample records about 110,000 clones, 70% to 90% being singletons. Sequencing used peripheral blood. The source of these receptors is a human donor in a cohort sampled during active COVID-19.

This clone was seen a single time. This chain uses TRBV5-1 with TRBJ1-1; D ambiguous. Germline loops: CDR1 SGHRS, CDR2 YFSETQ. The CDR3 extends over 15 amino acids. Deletions cut 1 base from V and 11 bases from J, with 21 bases between. CDR3 coding DNA: TGCGCCAGCAGCTTGCTGACCTCCCGCTCCCAGGCCGCTTTCTTT. It specifies CASSLLTSRSQAAFF.

The chain has TRBV29-1 and TRBJ1-1; TRBD1 matches at 7 bases. The ends lost 7 bases at V and 1 base at J; junction bases unmatched: 6. The CDR3 spans 13 residues. The germline V gene has CDR1 SQVTM and CDR2 ANQGSEA. Written as DNA, the CDR3 is TGCAGCGACTTGGAGGGGGCGAACACTGAAGCTTTCTTT. Its protein is CSDLEGANTEAFF. The full variable domain, rest sourced from reference TRBV29-1 and TRBJ1-1, is SAVISQKPSRDICQRGTSLTIQCQVDSQVTMMFWYRQQPGQSLTLIATANQGSEATYESGFVIDKFPISRPNLTFSTLTVSNMSPEDSSIYLCSDLEGANTEAFFGQGTRLTVV.

CDR3 residues: CASSQDRQVGELFF. CDR3 nucleotide sequence: TGTGCCAGCAGCCAAGACCGACAGGTCGGGGAGCTGTTTTTT. The rearrangement links TRBV3-1 (or the pseudogene TRBV3-2) to TRBJ2-2; TRBD1 might be the D (6 bases). CDR1 and CDR2 from the germline V gene are LGHDT and YNNKEL (reference sequence). The CDR3 has 14 residues. Trimming removed 0 bases from V and 7 bases from J, with 9 bases in between.

This chain uses TRBV5-4 with TRBJ1-1, with TRBD1 matching over 7 bases. The CDR3 runs 15 residues. V was pared by 3 bases and J by 2 bases, with 7 bases of the junction left unmatched. Germline lookup yields CDR1 SGHNT and CDR2 YYREEE (reference sequence). Written as DNA, the CDR3 is TGTGCCAGCAGCTCCCCCGACAGGGTTAACACTGAAGCTTTCTTT. This gives the protein CASSSPDRVNTEAFF.